Shown below are 25 T cell receptor beta chains from a single sample sequenced in a study of T cell clonotyping in hematopoietic cell transplantation. Data came from immunoSEQ multiplex PCR; TCRdb stores just in-frame clones and leaves some out. The data contain 15,000 or so clones, approximately 85% of them singletons. Sequenced: peripheral blood mononuclear cells. The source is a woman aged 35 to 49 in good health. Some clones in this sample may be carry-over from other donors' samples.

V and J are TRBV29-1 and TRBJ1-4; no firm D call. Trimming left V 5 bases short and J 8 bases short, with 15 bases between. This CDR3 region has 13 residues. Germline CDR1 and CDR2: SQVTM and ANQGSEA. CDR3 region: CSVPGRDGEKLFF. CDR3 nucleotide sequence: TGCAGCGTTCCCGGGCGAGACGGAGAAAAACTGTTTTTT.

J is TRBJ2-5 and V is TRBV6-5; TRBD2 matches at 10 bases. This CDR3 contains 13 residues. The V and J ends lost 8 bases and 11 bases, in that order; junction bases with no gene match: 11. The V gene's germline CDR1 is MNHEY and CDR2 SVGAGI. CDR3: CASSISGRTLQYF. The CDR3 DNA reads TGTGCCAGCTCTATTAGCGGGAGGACCCTTCAGTACTTC.

The chain carries TRBV9 and TRBJ2-3, with D hard to call. CDR1 SGDLS and CDR2 YYNGEE come from the germline V gene. Trimming took off 0 bases at V and 2 bases at J, with 10 bases between the two ends. CDR3 length: 15 amino acids. This chain's CDR3 is CASSVAGGYTDTQYF. Written as DNA, the CDR3 is TGTGCCAGCAGCGTAGCTGGCGGTTACACAGATACGCAGTATTTT.

This sequence joins TRBV5-6 and TRBJ1-2; D ambiguous. The CDR3 contains 12 residues. V dropped 3 bases and J dropped 8 bases, with 11 bases sitting between them. Germline CDR1 is SGHDT and CDR2 is YYEEEE. Here the CDR3 DNA reads TGTGCCAGCAGCTACCGACAAGAGGGCTACACCTTC. Protein: CASSYRQEGYTF.

The rearrangement uses TRBV7-2 and TRBJ1-6; D is unresolved. CDR1 is SGHTA and CDR2 is FQGNSA in the germline V gene. V dropped 3 bases and J dropped 8 bases, with 2 bases sitting between them. The CDR3 covers 11 residues. CDR3 loop: CASSLDSPLHF. Written as DNA, the CDR3 is TGTGCCAGCAGCTTGGATTCACCCCTCCACTTT. Looking up the rest from reference TRBV7-2 and TRBJ1-6 gives the full variable domain: GAGVSQSPSNKVTEKGKDVELRCDPISGHTALYWYRQSLGQGLEFLIYFQGNSAPDKSGLPSDRFSAERTGGSVSTLTIQRTQQEDSAVYLCASSLDSPLHFGNGTRLTVT.

In its sample, this clone was seen once. The chain joins TRBV28 to TRBJ1-1; TRBD1 is a possible D gene (5 bases). Germline lookup yields CDR1 MDHEN and CDR2 SYDVKM. The germline V and J ends were trimmed by 6 bases and 7 bases, with 24 bases remaining between them. The CDR3 runs 16 residues. The CDR3 loop reads CASSLWDSRGGNEAFF. Here the CDR3 DNA reads TGTGCCAGCAGCCTATGGGACTCTCGAGGAGGTAATGAAGCTTTCTTT.

This chain uses TRBV19 with TRBJ1-3; no clear D. The CDR3 spans 12 residues. V shed 0 bases and J shed 4 bases, with 1 base lying between them. Per the germline V gene, CDR1 is LNHDA and CDR2 is SQIVND (reference sequence). Written as DNA, the CDR3 is TGTGCCAGTAGTATAGAGGGAAACACCATATATTTT. This codes for CASSIEGNTIYF.

The V gene is TRBV30, the J gene TRBJ1-2; 9 nucleotides match TRBD1. The CDR3 loop spans 14 amino acids. Trimming cost V 4 bases and J 4 bases; bases outside gene matches: 7. CDR1 is GTSNPN and CDR2 is SVGIG in the germline V gene (reference sequence). The CDR3 spells CAWKAGTGLYGYTF. DNA of the CDR3: TGTGCCTGGAAAGCCGGGACAGGGCTCTATGGCTACACCTTC.

This clone has a single count. This rearrangement joins TRBV30 to TRBJ1-4; D is perhaps TRBD1 (5 bases). From germline, CDR1 is GTSNPN and CDR2 SVGIG (reference sequence). The CDR3 consists of 13 residues. Trimming shortened V by 0 bases and J by 7 bases, and 9 bases separated the two germline ends. In nucleotides, the CDR3 is TGTGCCTGGAGTGTAGGCAGGGTTGAAAAACTGTTTTTT. Protein sequence: CAWSVGRVEKLFF.

The V and J genes are TRBV7-9 and TRBJ2-5; 9 bases align to TRBD1. The end of the DNA aligns better with TRBJ2-7, so the J call may be wrong. CDR3 length: 14 residues. Germline CDR1 and CDR2: SEHNR and FQNEAQ (reference sequence). For the CDR3, the DNA is TGTGCCAGCAGCTTATTCGGGACAGGGTACGAGCAGTACTTC. Protein sequence: CASSLFGTGYEQYF.

The V gene is TRBV6-5, the J gene TRBJ1-2; the D gene is possibly TRBD1 (6 bases). CDR3 length: 15 residues. Trimming removed 2 bases at V and 5 bases at J, with 15 bases between. Germline CDR1 and CDR2: MNHEY and SVGAGI. CDR3 sequence: CASSYGGGAGYGYTF. CDR3 nucleotide sequence: TGTGCCAGCAGTTACGGCGGGGGCGCCGGGTATGGCTACACCTTC.

This chain connects TRBV29-1 to TRBJ2-7; weak D call: TRBD1 (6 bases). The germline gives CDR1 SQVTM, CDR2 ANQGSEA. Between the trimmed V and J ends, which lost 8 bases and 6 bases, there was a span of 17 bases. The CDR3 totals 12 residues. The CDR3 nucleotides are TGCAGCCTATCGGCATCAGGGGTCGAGCAGTACTTC. Its translation is CSLSASGVEQYF.

The chain joins TRBV19 to TRBJ2-7; D unresolved. V gave up 3 bases and J gave up 5 bases, with 20 bases separating them. The CDR3 extends over 16 amino acids. Germline V gene lookup returns CDR1 LNHDA and CDR2 SQIVND (reference sequence). In DNA form, the CDR3 reads TGTGCCAGTAGTATGACCATACGGGCTCCGGAAGACGAGCAGTACTTC. Protein product: CASSMTIRAPEDEQYF.

Regarding this clone: Germline is not matched at one junction end, which may reflect a read error. V usage is TRBV10-3 and J usage is TRBJ2-7, with D tentatively TRBD2 (5 bases). This CDR3 spans 14 amino acids. Germline-derived CDR1 and CDR2 are ENHRY and SYGVKD. Here the CDR3 DNA reads TGTGCGATCAGGAGCGGTACCCCATACTACGAGCAGTACTTC. As protein: CAIRSGTPYYEQYF.

The chain has TRBV19 and TRBJ1-1; 10 bases are shared with TRBD1. Germline V gives CDR1 LNHDA, CDR2 SQIVND (reference sequence). The CDR3 is made up of 16 amino acids. After removal of 0 bases from V and 1 base from J, the junction contained 2 bases not matched to a gene. In DNA form, the CDR3 reads TGTGCCAGTAGTATAGAGGGGGACAGGGGGAACACTGAAGCTTTCTTT. Translation: CASSIEGDRGNTEAFF.

The chain links TRBV6-5 to TRBJ2-7, with D unclear. Per the germline V gene, CDR1 is MNHEY and CDR2 is SVGAGI. CDR3 length: 15 amino acids. Trimming removed 6 bases from V and 1 base from J, with 16 bases in between. The CDR3, as DNA: TGTGCCAGCAGACCCCTAGGCCAATTATCCTACGAGCAGTACTTC. Amino acids: CASRPLGQLSYEQYF.

This clone was found a few times. The CDR3 reads CASSLTVFNSPLHF. Written as DNA, the CDR3 is TGTGCCAGCAGCTTGACAGTGTTTAATTCACCCCTCCACTTT. The rearrangement uses TRBV7-6 and TRBJ1-6; maybe TRBD1 (5 bases). V lost 3 bases to trimming and J lost 6 bases, with 9 bases between them. This CDR3 has 14 residues. Germline assignment: CDR1 SGHVS and CDR2 FNYEAQ.

The rearrangement links TRBV30 to TRBJ2-7; TRBD2 aligns across 8 bases. The trim removed 0 bases at V and 3 bases at J, leaving 1 base unmatched. Germline V gene lookup returns CDR1 GTSNPN and CDR2 SVGIG (reference sequence). The CDR3 extends over 13 amino acids. The CDR3 nucleotides read TGTGCCTGGAGTGTACGGGGGGGCTACGAGCAGTACTTC. It codes for CAWSVRGGYEQYF.

CDR3 DNA: TGTGCCTGGAGTGTCGGGCATTGGGTGGGCAATCAGCCCCAGCATTTT. Its translation is CAWSVGHWVGNQPQHF. V usage is TRBV30 and J usage is TRBJ1-5; no definite D call. The CDR3 consists of 16 residues. Germline loops: CDR1 GTSNPN, CDR2 SVGIG (reference sequence). Between the trimmed V and J ends, which lost 0 bases and 2 bases, there was a span of 14 bases.

This chain connects TRBV10-3 to TRBJ1-3; 9 positions match TRBD1. The CDR3 has 14 residues. The germline gives CDR1 ENHRY, CDR2 SYGVKD. Germline trimming cut 8 bases from V and 2 bases from J; bases unmatched to any gene: 4. DNA of the CDR3: TGTGCCATCGGAGGGACAGGGACTGGAAACACCATATATTTT. This encodes CAIGGTGTGNTIYF.

The chain is built from TRBV29-1 and TRBJ1-2, with 10 positions matching TRBD1. V trimming: 7 bases; J trimming: 3 bases; junction bases outside the gene matches: 8. Germline V gene sequence: CDR1 SQVTM, CDR2 ANQGSEA. The CDR3 runs to 14 residues. DNA of the CDR3: TGCAGCGCCTCCTTGACAGGGGGCTACTATGGCTACACCTTC. Its protein product is CSASLTGGYYGYTF.

The rearrangement uses TRBV19 and TRBJ2-5; possible D gene TRBD2, 6 bases. The J call may be incorrect, as the DNA end agrees better with TRBJ2-7. The CDR3 spans 16 residues. Germline V gives CDR1 LNHDA, CDR2 SQIVND (reference sequence). In DNA, the CDR3 is TGTGCCAGTAGCAGACCCTCGGGACTGGGGGCCTACGAGCAGTACTTC. Its protein is CASSRPSGLGAYEQYF.

The chain employs TRBV6-5 and TRBJ2-7; the match to TRBD1 covers 9 bases. With V trimmed by 7 bases and J by 7 bases, 5 bases remained unmatched. In germline, CDR1 is MNHEY, CDR2 SVGAGI. The CDR3 contains 12 residues. CDR3 coding DNA: TGTGCCAGCACAACGACAGGGGGGGAGCAGTACTTC. This gives the protein CASTTTGGEQYF.

The CDR3 nucleotides are TGCGCCAGCAGCCAAGAGTTCGGACAGGGCGAGCAGTACTTC. This translates into CASSQEFGQGEQYF. The gene calls are TRBV4-3 and TRBJ2-7, with 8 positions matching TRBD1. This CDR3 comprises 14 residues. Germline CDR1 LGHNA, CDR2 YSLEER. Trimming took 0 bases from V and 6 from J; bases not matched to a gene: 4.

This chain connects TRBV7-3 to TRBJ2-5; TRBD2 aligns across 9 bases. V lost 4 bases, J lost 2 bases, and 5 bases stayed unmatched. The CDR3 runs to 15 residues. Germline loops: CDR1 SGHTA, CDR2 FQGTGA. CDR3 protein: CASSSAGGRQETQYF. As DNA, the CDR3 is TGTGCCAGCAGCTCCGCGGGGGGGAGGCAAGAGACCCAGTACTTC.